A single sample gave rise to the 5 T cell receptor beta chains below, sequenced in a study of blood T cell repertoires in COVID-19. This table comes from immunoSEQ multiplex PCR, and its TCRdb copy is limited to in-frame clones, with some not included. The sample holds over 300,000 clones, roughly 90% seen once. Material for sequencing was PBMCs or T cells enriched from blood (not recorded which). These receptors came from a woman in her 30s with acute COVID-19.

V gene TRBV4-1 combines with J gene TRBJ1-4; D might be TRBD1 (6 bases). This CDR3 has 15 amino acids. Trimming cost V 0 bases and J 8 bases, with 13 bases left between them. Germline V gives CDR1 MGHRA, CDR2 YSYEKL. The CDR3 loop is CASSQDEDRTEKLFF. The CDR3 DNA is TGCGCCAGCAGCCAAGATGAGGACAGAACCGAAAAACTGTTTTTT.

The gene calls are TRBV9 and TRBJ2-2; 9 positions match TRBD1. The length of the CDR3 is 15 residues. The V and J ends lost 3 bases and 3 bases, in that order; junction bases with no gene match: 3. Germline V lookup: CDR1 SGDLS, CDR2 YYNGEE. CDR3 bases: TGTGCCAGCAGCGCTGGACAGGGGTACACCGGGGAGCTGTTTTTT. It codes for CASSAGQGYTGELFF.

Regarding this clone: In the same sample, other DNA sequences code for this CDR3. The V and J genes are TRBV18 and TRBJ1-4; D not resolved. The germline V and J ends were trimmed by 2 bases and 4 bases, with 5 bases remaining between them. The CDR3 totals 13 residues. Germline-derived CDR1 and CDR2 are KGHSH and LQKENI. As DNA, the CDR3 is TGTGCCAGCTCACCAGGGCGTAATGAAAAACTGTTTTTT. Amino acid sequence: CASSPGRNEKLFF. Looking up the rest from reference TRBV18 and TRBJ1-4 gives the full variable domain: NAGVMQNPRHLVRRRGQEARLRCSPMKGHSHVYWYRQLPEEGLKFMVYLQKENIIDESGMPKERFSAEFPKEGPSILRIQQVVRGDSAAYFCASSPGRNEKLFFGSGTQLSVL.

This clone was counted a single time. The V call is TRBV29-1, the J call TRBJ1-5; D not resolved. Germline V lookup: CDR1 SQVTM, CDR2 ANQGSEA. This CDR3 comprises 14 residues. Trimming took 2 bases from V and 0 from J, leaving 8 bases between them. CDR3 in DNA: TGCAGCGTTGAACCCGACTATAGCAATCAGCCCCAGCATTTT. This sequence encodes CSVEPDYSNQPQHF.

This chain uses TRBV10-2 with TRBJ2-7; the match to TRBD1 covers 10 bases. Trimming at V came to 5 bases and at J to 1 base, leaving 2 bases not matched to a gene. The CDR3 is made up of 14 amino acids. Germline lookup yields CDR1 WSHSY and CDR2 SAAADI. Here the CDR3 reads CASSWDRGSYEQYF. For the CDR3, the DNA is TGCGCCAGCAGTTGGGACAGGGGTTCCTACGAGCAGTACTTC.